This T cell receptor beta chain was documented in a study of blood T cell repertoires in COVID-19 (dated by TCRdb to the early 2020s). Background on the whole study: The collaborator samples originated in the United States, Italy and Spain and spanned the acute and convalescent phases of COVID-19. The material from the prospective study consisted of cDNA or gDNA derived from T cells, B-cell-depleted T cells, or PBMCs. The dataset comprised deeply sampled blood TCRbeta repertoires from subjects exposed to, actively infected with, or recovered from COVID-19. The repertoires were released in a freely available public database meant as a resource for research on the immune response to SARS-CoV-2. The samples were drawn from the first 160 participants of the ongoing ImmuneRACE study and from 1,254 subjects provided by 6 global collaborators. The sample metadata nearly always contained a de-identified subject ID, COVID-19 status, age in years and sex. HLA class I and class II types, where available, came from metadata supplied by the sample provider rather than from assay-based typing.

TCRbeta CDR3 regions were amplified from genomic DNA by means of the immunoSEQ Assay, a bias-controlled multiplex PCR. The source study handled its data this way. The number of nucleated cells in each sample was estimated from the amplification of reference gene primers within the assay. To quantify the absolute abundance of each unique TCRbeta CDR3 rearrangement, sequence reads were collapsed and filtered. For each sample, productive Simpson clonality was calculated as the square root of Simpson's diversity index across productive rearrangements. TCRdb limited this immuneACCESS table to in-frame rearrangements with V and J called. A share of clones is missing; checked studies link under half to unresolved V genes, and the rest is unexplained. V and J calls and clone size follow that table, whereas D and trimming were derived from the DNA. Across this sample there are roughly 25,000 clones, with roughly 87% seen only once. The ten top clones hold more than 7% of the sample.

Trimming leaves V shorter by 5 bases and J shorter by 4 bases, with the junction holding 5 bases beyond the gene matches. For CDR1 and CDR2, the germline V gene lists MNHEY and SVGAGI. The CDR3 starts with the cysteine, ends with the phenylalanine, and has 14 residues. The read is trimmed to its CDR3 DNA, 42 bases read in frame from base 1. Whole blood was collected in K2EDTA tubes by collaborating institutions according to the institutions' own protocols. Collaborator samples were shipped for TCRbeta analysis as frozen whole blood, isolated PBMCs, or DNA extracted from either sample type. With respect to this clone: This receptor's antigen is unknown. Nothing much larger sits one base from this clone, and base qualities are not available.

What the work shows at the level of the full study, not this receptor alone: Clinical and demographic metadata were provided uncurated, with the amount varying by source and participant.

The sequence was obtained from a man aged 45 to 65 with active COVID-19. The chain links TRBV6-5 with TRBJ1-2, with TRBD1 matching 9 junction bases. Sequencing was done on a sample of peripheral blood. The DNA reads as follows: TGTGCCAGCAGTCCCGGGACAGGGCCCTATGGCTACACCTTC. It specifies CASSPGTGPYGYTF.